This record concerns one T cell receptor beta chain sequence. The antigen remains unidentified. Stated treatment: about 20 received Ad26.COV2.S at low or high dose, single or two shots; about 5 received placebo; per-sample allocation not given. Each sample was drawn 63 days after the first injection (of vaccine or placebo). The donor was a Boston adult aged 18-55 years. Clones were sequenced by immunoSEQ multiplex PCR, and TCRdb holds only the in-frame ones, with some missing. There are approximately 350,000 clones in the sample; 83% occur only once, and more than 7% lies in the top ten. The data originate from a study of Ad26.COV2.S vaccination and SARS-CoV-2 variants. Study-wide background: Intramuscular Ad26.COV2.S doses were given once or twice, 56 days apart.

General study results and limits: For non-spike TCRs, breadth in vaccine recipients resembled that in placebo recipients.

Sequences were derived from peripheral blood, sampled in a trial of Ad26.COV2.S vaccine versus placebo. The receptor was isolated from a person between 18 and 65 years old who received the Ad26.COV2.S COVID-19 vaccine or a placebo.

Here the CDR3 reads CASSPEDRGQETQYF. In DNA, the CDR3 is TGTGCCAGCTCACCGGAGGACAGGGGCCAAGAGACCCAGTACTTC. V and J are TRBV18 and TRBJ2-5; 9 nucleotides agree with TRBD1. After removal of 3 bases from V and 1 base from J, the junction contained 3 bases not matched to a gene. This CDR3 contains 15 residues. From germline, CDR1 is KGHSH and CDR2 LQKENI. Complete variable domain (other parts from reference TRBV18 and TRBJ2-5): NAGVMQNPRHLVRRRGQEARLRCSPMKGHSHVYWYRQLPEEGLKFMVYLQKENIIDESGMPKERFSAEFPKEGPSILRIQQVVRGDSAAYFCASSPEDRGQETQYFGPGTRLLVL.